The clone carrying this T cell receptor beta chain has a count of ten or more. Its antigen is not known. These data come from a study of T-cell reconstitution after alpha-beta-depleted transplantation in children. Study findings and constraints: Alpha-beta T cells present about two months after transplant were reported to originate from several hundred expanded graft clones.

The germline V gene encodes CDR1 SGHDT and CDR2 YYEEEE. This CDR3 has 15 residues. V was clipped by 0 bases and J by 5 bases, with 14 bases between them. Library preparation (for TCRbeta) was performed with unique molecular identifiers. MiXCR, applied by TCRdb to the PCR reads, yields one record per CDR3 protein. The table lists hundreds of thousands of distinct CDR3 sequences, about an eighth of them singletons. The source of this sequence is a girl aged 2-10 years with congenital amegakaryocytic thrombocytopenia, due to receive a stem cell transplant. The sample in question was PBMCs, obtained before TCRalphabeta/CD19-depleted stem cell transplant. The J gene is TRBJ2-5, the V gene TRBV5-6, with D possibly matching TRBD1 (5 bases). CDR3 amino acids: CASSLGQLLSETQYF. The CDR3 nucleotides are TGTGCCAGCAGCTTGGGACAGCTTTTATCGGAGACCCAGTACTTC.